The 17 T cell receptor beta chains given below trace back to one sample, sequenced in a study of T cells in Graves' hyperthyroidism and ophthalmopathy. Amplified regions were TCR beta CDR3 sequences from RNA transcripts. First-round RT-PCR targeting the TCR CDR3 was performed with the HTBI primer set. Via MiXCR, TCRdb re-called the multiplex PCR reads, giving one row per CDR3 protein. This table holds a few hundred thousand distinct CDR3 sequences, 14% found once. The material sequenced was blood. These receptors all stem from a woman between 40 and 55 years old with Graves' hyperthyroidism.

Ten or more counts support this clonotype. The genes are TRBV18 and TRBJ1-5; 7 nucleotides match TRBD1. The CDR3 has 13 amino acids. CDR1 KGHSH and CDR2 LQKENI come from the germline V gene. J gave up 5 bases and V 3 bases, and 1 base lay outside the gene matches. The chain's CDR3 is CASSPGTDQPQHF. CDR3 coding DNA: TGTGCCAGCTCACCTGGGACAGATCAGCCCCAGCATTTT.

Many counts were recorded for this clonotype. The chain couples TRBV29-1 to TRBJ2-3; the D gene is possibly TRBD2 (6 bases). V was pared by 2 bases and J by 4 bases, with 16 bases between. Germline V gives CDR1 SQVTM, CDR2 ANQGSEA. The CDR3 sequence is 15 residues long. The CDR3 spells CSVEFGGLFPDTQYF. The CDR3 DNA reads as TGCAGCGTTGAATTCGGGGGATTATTTCCAGATACGCAGTATTTT.

Worth noting for this clonotype: This may be a read error: a much more frequent sequence differs by one nucleotide. This rearrangement joins TRBV3-1 to TRBJ2-1, with TRBD2 matching over 11 bases. With the DNA end fitting TRBJ2-7 better, the J assignment may be wrong. Germline V gene lookup returns CDR1 LGHDT and CDR2 YNNKEL (reference sequence). The CDR3 consists of 15 residues. In DNA, the CDR3 is TGTGCCAGCAGTAAGACTAGCGGGAATGTTAATGAGCAGTACTTC. This gives the protein CASSKTSGNVNEQYF.

The chain joins TRBV11-3 to TRBJ2-1, with 9 bases fitting TRBD2. This CDR3 contains 20 residues. J lost 8 bases, V lost 1 base, and 21 bases had no gene match. Germline V gene data show CDR1 as SGHNT and CDR2 as YENEEA. The CDR3 loop is CASSLGTSAAVGPTSDEQFF. The CDR3 DNA reads as TGTGCCAGCAGCTTAGGGACTAGCGCAGCCGTGGGGCCTACTTCGGATGAGCAGTTCTTC.

This clonotype appeared many times. The rearrangement uses TRBV28 and TRBJ2-3; 10 bases map to TRBD1. The V gene's germline CDR1 is MDHEN and CDR2 SYDVKM. With V trimmed by 4 bases and J by 2 bases, 6 bases remained unmatched. This CDR3 comprises 16 residues. CDR3 sequence: CASSSTGQGHTDTQYF. CDR3 coding DNA: TGTGCCAGCAGTTCTACGGGACAGGGGCACACAGATACGCAGTATTTT.

The gene calls are TRBV4-2 and TRBJ2-1; 11 bases are shared with TRBD2. The germline V gene has CDR1 LGHNA and CDR2 YNFKEQ. The V gene end was trimmed by 5 bases and the J gene end by 3 bases; junction bases not matched to a gene: 3. This CDR3 region has 15 residues. The CDR3 loop reads CASSDGTSGYNEQFF. The CDR3 bases are TGTGCCAGCAGCGACGGGACTAGCGGCTACAATGAGCAGTTCTTC.

This sequence joins TRBV7-8 and TRBJ2-7; 8 bases line up with TRBD2. With 5 bases clipped from V and 7 bases from J, the junction kept 10 bases outside the gene matches. The CDR3 extends over 14 amino acids. The germline V gene encodes CDR1 SGHVS and CDR2 FQNEAQ. DNA of the CDR3: TGTGCCAGCAGCCAAACGGGGGGGAACGGTGAGCAGTACTTC. Its translation is CASSQTGGNGEQYF.

The chain joins TRBV9 to TRBJ2-1; D call uncertain. V lost 0 bases to trimming and J lost 6 bases, with 4 bases between them. The CDR3 loop spans 12 amino acids. Germline assignment: CDR1 SGDLS and CDR2 YYNGEE. CDR3 sequence: CASSVDINEQFF. CDR3 coding DNA: TGTGCCAGCAGCGTAGATATCAATGAGCAGTTCTTC.

In its sample, this clonotype was seen many times. The V gene is TRBV30, the J gene TRBJ2-3, with 15 bases matching TRBD2. Germline assignment: CDR1 GTSNPN and CDR2 SVGIG (reference sequence). The CDR3 covers 16 residues. V lost 3 bases to trimming and J lost 4 bases; unmatched junction nucleotides: 5. The DNA for the CDR3 is TGTGCCTGGAGCCACGGACTAGCGGGGGGGGCAGATACGCAGTATTTT. It specifies CAWSHGLAGGADTQYF.

In its sample, this clonotype was seen many times. V gene TRBV7-8 combines with J gene TRBJ1-1, with TRBD1 matching 9 bases. V gave up 1 base and J gave up 1 base; unmatched junction bases: 7. CDR3 length equals 17 residues. Germline CDR1 is SGHVS and CDR2 is FQNEAQ. CDR3: CASSLVSGQGGNTEAFF. In nucleotides, the CDR3 is TGTGCCAGCAGCTTAGTATCGGGACAGGGAGGGAACACTGAAGCTTTCTTT.

This clonotype occurred a few times. The chain joins TRBV5-1 to TRBJ2-2, with 8 nucleotides matching TRBD1. This CDR3 has 14 amino acids. The V and J ends lost 5 bases and 7 bases, in that order; junction bases with no gene match: 7. Germline V CDR1 and CDR2: SGHRS, YFSETQ. CDR3 loop: CASREGQDSGELFF. In DNA, the CDR3 is TGCGCCAGCAGGGAGGGACAGGACAGCGGGGAGCTGTTTTTT.

This clonotype turned up a few times. This chain uses TRBV20-1 with TRBJ2-1; 9 bases map to TRBD2. With V trimmed by 0 bases and J by 9 bases, 15 bases remained unmatched. CDR1 and CDR2 (germline): DFQATT, SNEGSKA (reference sequence). The CDR3 length is 17 residues. CDR3 nucleotides: TGCAGTGCTAGAGATCCAGGGCTAGCGGGAATGGGCAGTGAGCAGTTCTTC. As protein: CSARDPGLAGMGSEQFF.

This clonotype was counted many times. This chain uses TRBV20-1 with TRBJ2-7; unclear D gene. V shed 1 base and J shed 0 bases, with 13 bases lying between them. Germline CDR1 reads DFQATT; CDR2 reads SNEGSKA (reference sequence). The CDR3 contains 15 residues. The CDR3 here is CSARALGRSSYEQYF. The DNA of the CDR3 is TGCAGTGCTAGAGCCCTGGGTAGGAGCTCCTACGAGCAGTACTTC.

A note on this clonotype: Since a much larger clone is just one base distant, this may be a read error. The CDR3 here is CASSFTGLSLAKSIQYF. CDR3 nucleotides: TGTGCCAGCAGCTTTACAGGGTTAAGTCTAGCCAAAAGCATTCAGTACTTC. V gene TRBV7-2 combines with J gene TRBJ2-4; a possible D gene is TRBD1 (6 bases). Per the germline V gene, CDR1 is SGHTA and CDR2 is FQGNSA. The CDR3 loop spans 17 amino acids.

In its sample, this clonotype was seen a few times. V usage is TRBV19 and J usage is TRBJ1-5, with D possibly TRBD1 on 6 matching bases. CDR3 length: 16 residues. The germline gives CDR1 LNHDA, CDR2 SQIVND (reference sequence). V shed 5 bases and J shed 0 bases, with 14 bases lying between them. The CDR3 sequence: CASSLGHQNSNQPQHF. The CDR3 DNA is TGTGCCAGTAGTTTGGGACATCAAAATAGCAATCAGCCCCAGCATTTT.

This clonotype came up many times. The chain links TRBV28 to TRBJ2-7, with 7 nucleotides matching TRBD1. The germline gives CDR1 MDHEN, CDR2 SYDVKM. The J segment lost 6 bases and the V segment lost 6 bases, leaving 8 bases of the junction unmatched. CDR3 length: 13 amino acids. The CDR3 is CASRGTAVGEQYF. The CDR3 region has the DNA TGTGCCAGCAGGGGGACAGCCGTCGGCGAGCAGTACTTC. The variable domain in full, completed from reference TRBV28 and TRBJ2-7, reads DVKVTQSSRYLVKRTGEKVFLECVQDMDHENMFWYRQDPGLGLRLIYFSYDVKMKEKGDIPEGYSVSREKKERFSLILESASTNQTSMYLCASRGTAVGEQYFGPGTRLTVT.

Many counts were recorded for this clonotype. V gene TRBV11-2 combines with J gene TRBJ2-5; D ambiguous. The CDR3 is made up of 11 amino acids. Germline assignment: CDR1 SGHAT and CDR2 FQNNGV. Trimming took off 2 bases at V and 5 bases at J, with 3 bases between the two ends. The DNA of the CDR3 is TGTGCCAGCAGCTTAATCGAGACCCAGTACTTC. This sequence encodes CASSLIETQYF.